Listed below are T cell receptor beta chains from one sample, sequenced in a study of shared T cell receptors in the human thymus. Clones were sequenced by immunoSEQ multiplex PCR, and TCRdb holds only the in-frame ones, with some missing. The data contain a few hundred thousand clones, 95% of them singletons. Material for sequencing was thymocytes. The receptors were gathered from a human donor. CDR3s include the opening cysteine and the closing phenylalanine or tryptophan. The D gene is left open where the match is weak. Where a row states a size, it is once, few, many or the class of an expanded clone; other rows omit it.

v_gene,j_gene,d_gene,abundance,CDR3aa,CDR3nt
TRBV7-8,TRBJ1-5,-,once,CASSLSRGPPPQHF,TGTGCCAGCAGCTTGAGTAGGGGTCCGCCGCCCCAGCATTTT
TRBV21-1,TRBJ2-1,-,-,CASSDRDRGHNEQFF,TGTGCCAGCAGCGACCGGGACAGGGGACACAATGAGCAGTTCTTC
TRBV27,TRBJ1-5,TRBD1,-,CASRSTGNQPQHF,TGTGCCAGCAGATCGACAGGGAATCAGCCCCAGCATTTT
TRBV27,TRBJ2-1,-,-,CASSLDYNEQFF,TGTGCCAGCAGTTTGGATTACAATGAGCAGTTCTTC
TRBV4-1,TRBJ1-3,-,-,CASSQVDGTGNTIYF,TGCGCCAGCAGCCAAGTAGATGGAACCGGAAACACCATATATTTT
TRBV14,TRBJ2-3,-,-,CASSQTGHTDTQYF,TGTGCCAGCAGCCAGACGGGCCACACAGATACGCAGTATTTT
TRBV6-1,TRBJ2-4,-,-,CASSESGTGKNIQYF,TGTGCCAGCAGTGAATCGGGGACTGGCAAAAACATTCAGTACTTC
TRBV7-7,TRBJ1-3,-,-,CASSLGPPVPLSGNTIYF,TGTGCTAGCAGCTTAGGTCCCCCCGTCCCTCTCTCTGGAAACACCATATATTTT
TRBV15,TRBJ1-1,-,-,CATRRPGRQNTEAFF,TGTGCCACCAGACGTCCCGGACGACAGAACACTGAAGCTTTCTTT
TRBV28,TRBJ2-7,-,once,CASSLRNRDCYEQYF,TGTGCCAGCAGTTTACGAAACAGGGACTGCTACGAGCAGTACTTC
TRBV28,TRBJ1-1,-,once,CASRPIGGTEAFF,TGTGCCAGCCGGCCAATAGGCGGCACTGAAGCTTTCTTT
TRBV11-2,TRBJ2-5,TRBD2,-,CASSLVPSGRKKTQYF,TGTGCCAGCAGCTTAGTCCCTAGCGGGAGAAAAAAGACCCAGTACTTC
TRBV6-4,TRBJ2-3,-,-,CASSDSGATDTQYF,TGTGCCAGCAGTGACTCTGGGGCTACAGATACGCAGTATTTT
TRBV7-9,TRBJ2-6,-,-,CASPRYPGANVLTF,TGTGCCAGCCCAAGATACCCTGGGGCCAACGTCCTGACTTTC
TRBV5-1,TRBJ1-4,TRBD1,-,CASSLHRDRGRNEKLFF,TGCGCCAGCAGCTTGCATCGGGACAGGGGGCGCAATGAAAAACTGTTTTTT
TRBV28,TRBJ2-7,-,-,CASSLSQEGYEQYF,TGTGCCAGCAGTTTATCACAGGAGGGTTACGAGCAGTACTTC
TRBV9,TRBJ2-7,-,-,CASSVNGGTDLGEQYF,TGTGCCAGCAGCGTTAACGGCGGGACAGACTTGGGGGAGCAGTACTTC
TRBV19,TRBJ2-3,TRBD2,-,CASSMVTSGADTQYF,TGTGCCAGTAGTATGGTGACTAGCGGTGCAGATACGCAGTATTTT
TRBV6-5,TRBJ2-3,-,-,CASRSRSIGPQYF,TGTGCCAGCAGATCCCGTTCAATAGGACCGCAGTATTTT
TRBV28,TRBJ2-5,TRBD1,-,CASWTGEETQYF,TGTGCCAGCTGGACAGGGGAAGAGACCCAGTACTTC
TRBV7-6,TRBJ2-7,TRBD2,-,CASSQHSGRDYEQYF,TGTGCCAGCAGCCAACATAGCGGGAGGGACTACGAGCAGTACTTC
TRBV9,TRBJ2-1,-,once,CASSVGGETGYNEQFF,TGTGCCAGCAGCGTAGGTGGGGAGACGGGTTACAATGAGCAGTTCTTC
TRBV28,TRBJ1-2,-,-,CASSLLRWGVFNYGYTF,TGTGCCAGCAGTTTATTACGATGGGGGGTCTTTAACTATGGCTACACCTTC
TRBV4-2,TRBJ2-3,-,-,CASSQDSPGVSTDTQYF,TGTGCCAGCAGCCAAGACTCCCCGGGAGTGAGCACAGATACGCAGTATTTT
TRBV4-2,TRBJ2-1,-,-,CASSQWVGGSEQFF,TGTGCCAGCAGCCAATGGGTAGGGGGAAGTGAGCAGTTCTTC
TRBV5-4,TRBJ1-5,-,-,CASSLAGSSGQPQHF,TGTGCCAGCAGCTTGGCAGGGTCGTCTGGTCAGCCCCAGCATTTT
TRBV7-6,TRBJ2-7,TRBD2,-,CASSPLAGGPGYEQYF,TGTGCCAGCAGCCCATTAGCGGGAGGCCCCGGATACGAGCAGTACTTC
TRBV2,TRBJ2-3,-,-,CASRPIGPLSTDTQYF,TGTGCCAGCAGACCAATAGGGCCCCTTTCCACAGATACGCAGTATTTT
TRBV9,TRBJ2-6,-,-,CASSMRLSGANVLTF,TGTGCCAGCAGCATGAGACTCTCTGGGGCCAACGTCCTGACTTTC